The rows below give T cell receptor beta chains drawn from one sample of a study of PD-1 blockade in mismatch repair-deficient tumors. Some clones are missing from TCRdb's copy, which holds only in-frame ones; the method was immunoSEQ multiplex PCR. Of approximately 100,000 clones in the sample, 65% to 85% were seen once. This specimen consisted of peripheral blood, obtained approximately 35 weeks after starting pembrolizumab. Source of these receptors: an adult with mismatch repair-deficient cancer. Each CDR3 is given with its conserved first and last residue. D genes are given only for firm matches. Where a row states a size, it is once, few, many or the class of an expanded clone; other rows omit it.

cdr3_length	j_call	d_call	v_call	clone_size	cdr3_nt	cdr3_aa
13	TRBJ2-3	.	TRBV7-8	.	TGTGCCAGCAGCCAACGAAGCACAGATACGCAGTATTTT	CASSQRSTDTQYF
14	TRBJ2-1	TRBD1	TRBV7-9	.	TGTGCCAGCCTGACAGGGTTCTCCTACAATGAGCAGTTCTTC	CASLTGFSYNEQFF
12	TRBJ2-5	.	TRBV7-2	.	TGTGCCAGCAGCAAGGGCTCTGAGACCCAGTACTTC	CASSKGSETQYF
13	TRBJ1-1	.	TRBV6-1	.	TGTGCCAGCAGTGATCAGGGGACTACTGAAGCTTTCTTT	CASSDQGTTEAFF
13	TRBJ2-2	.	TRBV11-2	.	TGTGCCAGCAGCGTCAGTATAACCGGGGAGCTGTTTTTT	CASSVSITGELFF
14	TRBJ1-1	TRBD1	TRBV5-4	.	TGTGCCAGCAGCTTACAGGGGCTCGATGGGGAAGCTTTCTTT	CASSLQGLDGEAFF
17	TRBJ2-2	.	TRBV18	few	TGTGCCAGCTCACCGAAAGTCGCTCCAGCGAACACCGGGGAGCTGTTTTTT	CASSPKVAPANTGELFF
16	TRBJ2-1	TRBD2	TRBV7-6	.	TGTGCCAGCAGCCGTCTAGCGGAGAGCTCCTACAATGAGCAGTTCTTC	CASSRLAESSYNEQFF
14	TRBJ2-7	.	TRBV29-1	.	TGCAGCGTTGAAGTGGCGGGTTCAACCTACGAGCAGTACTTC	CSVEVAGSTYEQYF
16	TRBJ2-7	.	TRBV7-9	once	TGTGCCAGCAGCCAAGGTATCCAGGTGGCCGGGAACGAGCAGTACTTC	CASSQGIQVAGNEQYF
16	TRBJ1-5	.	TRBV4-3	.	TGCGCCAGCAGCCAAGATCTAAATACAGGGAGTCAGCCCCAGCATTTT	CASSQDLNTGSQPQHF
17	TRBJ2-5	TRBD2	TRBV27	.	TGTGCCAGCAGTTCAGCCCGTGGCGGGAGTTTCCAAGAGACCCAGTACTTC	CASSSARGGSFQETQYF
11	TRBJ2-7	.	TRBV20-1	.	TGCAGTGCTAGAGATACCTACGAGCAGTACTTC	CSARDTYEQYF
14	TRBJ2-1	.	TRBV7-9	.	TGTGCCAGCAGCCTGCGGGGATCCTACAATGAGCAGTTCTTC	CASSLRGSYNEQFF
14	TRBJ2-3	.	TRBV5-1	.	TGCGCCAGCAGCCCGATAGCGGGCACAGATACGCAGTATTTT	CASSPIAGTDTQYF
14	TRBJ2-5	.	TRBV7-9	.	TGTGCCAGCAGCTTAGTAACGGGTGAGGAGACCCAGTACTTC	CASSLVTGEETQYF
14	TRBJ2-7	.	TRBV29-1	.	TGCAGCGTTGAAGGGGACGGTGGTTCCTACGAGCAGTACTTC	CSVEGDGGSYEQYF
14	TRBJ1-1	TRBD1	TRBV7-9	.	TGTGCCAGCAGCTTACAGGGGGAGAACACTGAAGCTTTCTTT	CASSLQGENTEAFF
16	TRBJ1-3	.	TRBV5-5	.	TGTGCCAGCAGCCGTGAGGTGGGGACCTCTGGAAACACCATATATTTT	CASSREVGTSGNTIYF
15	TRBJ2-5	.	TRBV6-6	.	TGTGCCAGCAGTTACTCGACCAATTACCAAGAGACCCAGTACTTC	CASSYSTNYQETQYF
15	TRBJ2-1	TRBD2	TRBV10-3	once	TGTGCCATCAGTCCCCTTTGGGAGGGAAACAATGAGCAGTTCTTC	CAISPLWEGNNEQFF
15	TRBJ1-5	TRBD1	TRBV5-5	.	TGTGCCAGCAGCCTGGGACAGGTAACGAATCAGCCCCAGCATTTT	CASSLGQVTNQPQHF
15	TRBJ1-2	.	TRBV19	.	TGTGCCAGTAGTCCCTGGACAACTAGTAACTATGGCTACACCTTC	CASSPWTTSNYGYTF
16	TRBJ1-2	TRBD1	TRBV6-5	.	TGTGCCAGCAGTTACCAGGACGGAGGGGGCACCTATGGCTACACCTTC	CASSYQDGGGTYGYTF
16	TRBJ2-7	TRBD2	TRBV25-1	.	TGTGCCAGCAGTGAATACCAGGCTAGCGGAGTCTACGAGCAGTACTTC	CASSEYQASGVYEQYF
12	TRBJ2-7	.	TRBV6-1	.	TGTGCCAGCAGTGAACATGCCTACGAGCAGTACTTC	CASSEHAYEQYF
15	TRBJ1-1	.	TRBV27	few	TGTGCCAGCAAGCTTAGGGACACCTGGAACACTGAAGCTTTCTTT	CASKLRDTWNTEAFF
13	TRBJ2-2	.	TRBV19	.	TGTGCCACTGGCGGGGGCGACACCGGGGAGCTGTTTTTT	CATGGGDTGELFF
13	TRBJ1-2	.	TRBV19	.	TGTGCCAGTAGGATAACAGGACGGGTTGGCTACACCTTC	CASRITGRVGYTF
13	TRBJ2-7	.	TRBV28	.	TGTGCCAGCAGTCGGACCCAGGGGTACGAGCAGTACTTC	CASSRTQGYEQYF
15	TRBJ2-7	.	TRBV5-4	.	TGTGCCAGCAGCTCCGGCTCTACCTTATCCTACGAGCAGTACTTC	CASSSGSTLSYEQYF
14	TRBJ1-4	.	TRBV4-1	.	TGCGCCAGCAGCCCGGGGGCAACTAATGAAAAACTGTTTTTT	CASSPGATNEKLFF
16	TRBJ2-5	TRBD1	TRBV10-3	.	TGTGCCATCAGCTTAGGGGACAGGGGGTACCAAGAGACCCAGTACTTC	CAISLGDRGYQETQYF
13	TRBJ1-1	TRBD1	TRBV7-9	.	TGTGCCAGCAGCGTCCAGGGGGGCACTGAAGCTTTCTTT	CASSVQGGTEAFF
13	TRBJ2-7	.	TRBV7-9	.	TGTGCCAGCAGCCGGTCGGGGGCCTACGAGCAGTACTTC	CASSRSGAYEQYF
14	TRBJ1-1	.	TRBV7-6	.	TGTGCCAGCAGACTGGAGGCAGGGAGACCTGAAGCTTTCTTT	CASRLEAGRPEAFF
14	TRBJ1-1	TRBD1	TRBV27	.	TGTGCCAGCAGTTTCGGGACAGGGGTAACTGAAGCTTTCTTT	CASSFGTGVTEAFF
15	TRBJ1-1	.	TRBV19	.	TGTGCCAGTAGATCAGGGGCCGCCGGGTCCACTGAAGCTTTCTTT	CASRSGAAGSTEAFF
11	TRBJ2-5	.	TRBV30	.	TGTGCCTGGAGTATGGGGGGGACCCAGTACTTC	CAWSMGGTQYF
14	TRBJ2-7	.	TRBV7-9	.	TGTGCCAGCGGATCGAACAGGGTGGCCTACGAGCAGTACTTC	CASGSNRVAYEQYF
15	TRBJ2-3	.	TRBV9	.	TGTGCCAGCAGCGTAGTTGGCGGTAGCACAGATACGCAGTATTTT	CASSVVGGSTDTQYF
15	TRBJ2-1	TRBD2	TRBV5-1	.	TGCGCCAGCGGACCGGGACTAGCGGATTACAATGAGCAGTTCTTC	CASGPGLADYNEQFF
12	TRBJ1-2	.	TRBV2	.	TGTGCCAGCAGTGAGAGAGGGTATGGCTACACCTTC	CASSERGYGYTF
13	TRBJ2-1	.	TRBV30	.	TGTGCCTGGTCCCCTAGCTCCTACAATGAGCAGTTCTTC	CAWSPSSYNEQFF
12	TRBJ2-7	.	TRBV13	once	TGTGCCAGCAGCCGTCAGCCCTACGAGCAGTACTTC	CASSRQPYEQYF
18	TRBJ2-2	TRBD2	TRBV18	.	TGTGCCAGCTCACCACCGAGGCTAGCGGGAGGGCCCACCGGGGAGCTGTTTTTT	CASSPPRLAGGPTGELFF
14	TRBJ1-1	.	TRBV6-1	few	TGTGCCAGCAGTGACAGGTGGAAGAACACTGAAGCTTTCTTT	CASSDRWKNTEAFF
15	TRBJ1-3	.	TRBV25-1	.	TGTGCCAGCCGGACAACCGAAAACTCTGGAAACACCATATATTTT	CASRTTENSGNTIYF
15	TRBJ2-5	.	TRBV27	.	TGTGCCAGCAGTACCCGGTCGGCTCGCCAAGAGACCCAGTACTTC	CASSTRSARQETQYF
12	TRBJ2-5	.	TRBV29-1	.	TGCAGCGTTGAACTCACCGGTGAGACCCAGTACTTC	CSVELTGETQYF
15	TRBJ2-4	.	TRBV11-2	.	TGTGCCAGCAGCTGGGAATTCTACGGGGAAAACATTCAGTACTTC	CASSWEFYGENIQYF
11	TRBJ2-7	.	TRBV5-1	.	TGCGCCAGCAGCTTGGGCGACGAGCAGTACTTC	CASSLGDEQYF
14	TRBJ1-5	.	TRBV30	.	TGTGCCTGGAGTGTCGGGGGATTTGATCAGCCCCAGCATTTT	CAWSVGGFDQPQHF
15	TRBJ2-3	TRBD2	TRBV7-9	.	TGTGCCAGCAGCTTAGAGGTAGCGGGAGTAGATACGCAGTATTTT	CASSLEVAGVDTQYF
14	TRBJ2-1	.	TRBV7-6	.	TGTGCCAGCAGCTTATTGGGAGGGGGCAATGAGCAGTTCTTC	CASSLLGGGNEQFF
13	TRBJ2-7	.	TRBV9	once	TGTGCCAGCAGTGCGGGGACACTCTACGAGCAGTACTTC	CASSAGTLYEQYF
14	TRBJ2-7	.	TRBV9	.	TGTGCCAGCAGCGTAGAACCGGGTTCCGACGAGCAGTACTTC	CASSVEPGSDEQYF
17	TRBJ1-1	.	TRBV7-2	.	TGTGCCAGCAGCCCTCTCTTAGGGGGGGCGTTTGGCACTGAAGCTTTCTTT	CASSPLLGGAFGTEAFF